This entry lists 29 T cell receptor beta chains sequenced from one sample in a study of blood T cell repertoires in COVID-19 (TCRdb year 2020). Library creation used the immunoSEQ multiplex PCR assay. What TCRdb holds here is the immuneACCESS table cut down to in-frame rearrangements. Part of the clones is not present; checked against another copy, under half of the missing clones reflect an unresolved V gene, and the others are unexplained. Within this sample are fewer than 200,000 clones, with roughly four fifths of them counted one time only. Clones ranked in the top ten supply around 10% of the sample. The sample taken for sequencing was peripheral blood. The receptors here all came from a woman aged 40 to 49 with COVID-19, enrolled during active disease.

V and J are TRBV29-1 and TRBJ1-2; no clear D. Trimming took off 3 bases at V and 5 bases at J, with 13 bases between the two ends. Germline V CDR1 and CDR2: SQVTM, ANQGSEA. The CDR3 sequence is 13 residues long. The CDR3 DNA reads as TGCAGCGTTGAGTCCGGGATGGGGTATGGCTACACCTTC. Protein sequence: CSVESGMGYGYTF.

The rearrangement uses TRBV30 and TRBJ1-6; D remains unclear. The CDR3 consists of 13 residues. Trimming stripped 2 bases from V and 5 bases from J, with 7 bases between. Germline CDR1 is GTSNPN and CDR2 is SVGIG (reference sequence). The CDR3 loop is CAWSLQNNSPLHF. As DNA, the CDR3 is TGTGCCTGGAGTTTACAGAATAATTCACCCCTCCACTTT.

This sequence joins TRBV5-1 and TRBJ1-2; D not resolved. V was clipped by 4 bases and J by 0 bases, with 10 bases between them. This CDR3 contains 14 residues. CDR1 is SGHRS and CDR2 is YFSETQ in the germline V gene. CDR3 sequence: CASSLKQANYGYTF. For the CDR3, the DNA is TGCGCCAGCAGCCTGAAACAAGCTAACTATGGCTACACCTTC. The full variable domain, completed using reference TRBV5-1 and TRBJ1-2, is KAGVTQTPRYLIKTRGQQVTLSCSPISGHRSVSWYQQTPGQGLQFLFEYFSETQRNKGNFPGRFSGRQFSNSRSEMNVSTLELGDSALYLCASSLKQANYGYTFGSGTRLTVV.

CDR3 coding DNA: TGTGCCACCAGTGATGAGAACAGGGGCTTTGGCTACACCTTC. Translation: CATSDENRGFGYTF. The chain links TRBV24-1 to TRBJ1-2, with 7 bases matching TRBD1. The germline gives CDR1 KGHDR, CDR2 SFDVKD. V trimming: 3 bases; J trimming: 7 bases; junction bases outside the gene matches: 7. The CDR3 is made up of 14 amino acids.

The chain uses TRBV18 and TRBJ2-6, with D perhaps matching TRBD2 (5 bases). The CDR3 totals 15 residues. V was pared by 3 bases and J by 3 bases, with 9 bases between. Germline CDR1 reads KGHSH; CDR2 reads LQKENI. CDR3 region: CASSPTEGGANVLTF. Here the CDR3 DNA reads TGTGCCAGCTCACCCACCGAGGGTGGGGCCAACGTCCTGACTTTC.

The chain links TRBV30 to TRBJ2-3; TRBD1 agrees at 7 bases. This CDR3 contains 19 residues. Germline trimming cut 3 bases from V and 0 bases from J; bases unmatched to any gene: 18. Germline V gene data show CDR1 as GTSNPN and CDR2 as SVGIG (reference sequence). CDR3 loop: CAWRGDSPDGKTSTDTQYF. The DNA for the CDR3 is TGTGCCTGGAGGGGGGACAGCCCAGACGGGAAGACTAGCACAGATACGCAGTATTTT.

The rearrangement joins TRBV7-3 to TRBJ1-5, with 8 bases aligning to TRBD1. The germline V gene has CDR1 SGHTA and CDR2 FQGTGA. V shed 4 bases and J 4 bases; nucleotides not matched to a gene: 0. The CDR3 spans 13 residues. CDR3 sequence reads: CASSWTGNQPQHF. In DNA, the CDR3 is TGTGCCAGCAGCTGGACAGGGAATCAGCCCCAGCATTTT.

A single count supports this clone. The DNA for the CDR3 is TGTGCCAGCAGTGAAAAGCACAGGTTTAACGAGCAGTACTTC. Protein sequence: CASSEKHRFNEQYF. This chain joins TRBV6-1 and TRBJ2-7; possibly TRBD1 for D (5 bases). CDR3 length: 14 amino acids. V was cut by 2 bases and J by 5 bases, with 13 bases left in between. CDR1 is MNHNS, CDR2 SASEGT, per germline.

The sample holds a few counts of this clone. The chain joins TRBV9 to TRBJ1-5; TRBD1 matches at 7 bases. This CDR3 is 15 amino acids long. V dropped 0 bases and J dropped 7; count of bases not matched to a gene: 7. Looked up from germline, CDR1 is SGDLS and CDR2 is YYNGEE. The CDR3 protein is CASSVGAGGSQPQHF. As DNA, the CDR3 is TGTGCCAGCAGCGTAGGGGCAGGGGGGAGCCAGCCCCAGCATTTT.

The genes are TRBV20-1 and TRBJ1-4; D possibly corresponds to TRBD1 (5 bases). Trimming took 5 bases from V and 15 from J, leaving 16 bases between them. Germline V gene sequence: CDR1 DFQATT, CDR2 SNEGSKA (reference sequence). This CDR3 comprises 11 residues. The CDR3 spells CSAAPGHSVFF. The DNA for the CDR3 is TGCAGTGCTGCCCCCGGACACTCCGTGTTTTTT.

Remarks on this clone: Germline and junction disagree at one end, which may indicate a read error. The chain is built from TRBV28 and TRBJ2-1; no clear D gene. This CDR3 has 11 amino acids. Per the germline V gene, CDR1 is MDHEN and CDR2 is SYDVKM. CDR3 DNA sequence: TGTGCCAGCAGTTTAAGAGGTCACGGAGTCTTC. Translated, it gives CASSLRGHGVF.

J is TRBJ2-2 and V is TRBV10-1; 7 bases are shared with TRBD2. The CDR3 is made up of 16 amino acids. Trimming removed 5 bases from V and 5 bases from J; junction bases left unmatched: 11. CDR1 WNHNN and CDR2 SYGVQD come from the germline V gene (reference sequence). This CDR3 reads CASSRERTSTTGELFF. The CDR3 DNA reads TGCGCCAGCAGTAGGGAGCGGACTAGTACTACCGGGGAGCTGTTTTTT.

This rearrangement joins TRBV19 to TRBJ2-3; 11 bases line up with TRBD2. J gave up 4 bases and V 3 bases, and 6 bases lay outside the gene matches. This CDR3 has 16 residues. Germline loops: CDR1 LNHDA, CDR2 SQIVND (reference sequence). The CDR3 loop reads CASSIRLAGKADTQYF. In DNA form, the CDR3 reads TGTGCCAGTAGTATTCGACTAGCGGGGAAGGCAGATACGCAGTATTTT.

The CDR3 sequence: CASSQALLPYSGELFF. As DNA, the CDR3 is TGCGCCAGCAGCCAAGCCCTCCTTCCCTATAGCGGGGAGCTGTTTTTT. The V call is TRBV4-1, the J call TRBJ2-2, with D uncertain. The germline CDR1 and CDR2 sequences are MGHRA and YSYEKL. V dropped 1 base and J dropped 7 bases, with 16 bases sitting between them. This CDR3 contains 16 residues.

The V call is TRBV2, the J call TRBJ1-4; 7 nucleotides align to TRBD1. This CDR3 has 15 residues. V shed 6 bases, J shed 3 bases, and the junction held 7 bases outside the gene matches. Per the germline V gene, CDR1 is SNHLY and CDR2 is FYNNEI. The CDR3 here is CASSTQGDPNEKLFF. As DNA, the CDR3 is TGTGCCAGCAGCACCCAGGGGGATCCTAATGAAAAACTGTTTTTT.

The rearrangement uses TRBV18 and TRBJ1-1, with a possible D match to TRBD1 (6 bases). Trimming removed 5 bases from V and 2 bases from J, with 6 bases in between. In germline, CDR1 is KGHSH, CDR2 LQKENI. The CDR3 is made up of 12 amino acids. DNA for the CDR3: TGTGCCAGCTCAGGGGGCAACACTGAAGCTTTCTTT. Translated, it gives CASSGGNTEAFF.

The table lists this clone with a few counts. This chain joins TRBV5-1 and TRBJ2-7; D remains ambiguous. The V end lost 2 bases, the J end lost 7 bases, and 16 bases lay between the germline ends. CDR1 and CDR2 (germline): SGHRS, YFSETQ. The CDR3 totals 14 residues. The CDR3 reads CASSFNLEIGEQYF. The CDR3 DNA is TGCGCCAGCAGCTTTAACTTAGAGATTGGTGAGCAGTACTTC.

V gene TRBV27 combines with J gene TRBJ1-1; the match to TRBD1 covers 8 bases. Germline CDR1 MNHEY, CDR2 SMNVEV (reference sequence). This CDR3 has 15 amino acids. The ends lost 0 bases at V and 5 bases at J; junction bases unmatched: 5. The CDR3 is CASSLSQGASTEAFF. CDR3 bases: TGTGCCAGCAGTTTATCTCAGGGGGCGTCTACTGAAGCTTTCTTT.

This chain uses TRBV10-2 with TRBJ1-2; 8 bases line up with TRBD1. Looked up from germline, CDR1 is WSHSY and CDR2 is SAAADI. The V gene end was trimmed by 2 bases and the J gene end by 3 bases; junction bases not matched to a gene: 5. The CDR3 covers 15 residues. CDR3 sequence: CASSEPDRAHYGYTF. The CDR3 DNA is TGCGCCAGCAGTGAGCCGGACAGGGCCCACTATGGCTACACCTTC.

The chain links TRBV7-3 to TRBJ2-2, with unresolved D. The CDR3 contains 16 residues. V was cut by 5 bases and J by 3 bases, with 16 bases left in between. CDR1 is SGHTA, CDR2 FQGTGA, per germline. In DNA, the CDR3 is TGTGCCAGCAGCCTCCCGGCGCAGAGCGACACCGGGGAGCTGTTTTTT. Translated: CASSLPAQSDTGELFF.

The J gene is TRBJ2-3, the V gene TRBV27, with 14 bases fitting TRBD2. V lost 4 bases, J lost 2 bases, and 5 bases stayed unmatched. Germline V gene data show CDR1 as MNHEY and CDR2 as SMNVEV (reference sequence). The CDR3 covers 17 residues. The CDR3 here is CASSSPGLAGATDTQYF. The CDR3 region has the DNA TGTGCCAGCAGTTCTCCGGGACTAGCGGGAGCCACAGATACGCAGTATTTT.

The chain combines TRBV12-5 with TRBJ1-1, with 7 bases identical to TRBD1. Germline V gene data show CDR1 as LGHNT and CDR2 as FRNRAP. Trimming cost V 1 base and J 3 bases; bases outside gene matches: 5. The length of the CDR3 is 15 residues. The CDR3 here is CASGLENRGHTEAFF. Written as DNA, the CDR3 is TGTGCTAGTGGTTTGGAAAACAGGGGTCACACTGAAGCTTTCTTT.

The V call is TRBV19, the J call TRBJ2-1, with 7 bases that match TRBD1. The germline gives CDR1 LNHDA, CDR2 SQIVND (reference sequence). This CDR3 is built from 15 residues. Trimming at V came to 5 bases and at J to 10 bases, leaving 14 bases not matched to a gene. The CDR3 DNA is TGTGCCAGTAGTCACCCGGGACAGATTAGGGGAGAGCAGTTCTTC. It codes for CASSHPGQIRGEQFF.

The chain employs TRBV5-1 and TRBJ1-1, with no clear D. Trimming shortened V by 5 bases and J by 1 base, and 12 bases separated the two germline ends. The germline gives CDR1 SGHRS, CDR2 YFSETQ. This CDR3 is 14 amino acids long. The CDR3 region has the DNA TGCGCCAGCAGAAAACAGACCCCGAACACTGAAGCTTTCTTT. Translating gives CASRKQTPNTEAFF.

The V and J genes are TRBV6-5 and TRBJ1-2, with D perhaps TRBD1 (5 bases). Trimming stripped 6 bases from V and 5 bases from J, with 16 bases between. The germline V gene encodes CDR1 MNHEY and CDR2 SVGAGI. The CDR3 has 14 residues. DNA of the CDR3: TGTGCCAGCAGGTTGGTTGACAGAGCTTATGGCTACACCTTC. It is translated as CASRLVDRAYGYTF.

This chain connects TRBV29-1 to TRBJ1-1, with 9 bases matching TRBD1. CDR1 is SQVTM, CDR2 ANQGSEA, per germline. V lost 3 bases to trimming and J lost 5 bases; unmatched junction nucleotides: 4. The CDR3 runs 13 residues. CDR3 nucleotide sequence: TGCAGCGTTGAGGGACAGGGAGGGACTGAAGCTTTCTTT. Translated: CSVEGQGGTEAFF.

This clone was counted between two and nine times. The chain recombines TRBV5-1 with TRBJ2-3, with D unresolved. The CDR3 runs to 15 residues. CDR1 and CDR2 (germline): SGHRS, YFSETQ. V was pared by 4 bases and J by 5 bases, with 17 bases between. The CDR3 sequence is CASSTQPGTGDTQYF. The CDR3 DNA sequence: TGCGCCAGCAGCACCCAGCCTGGAACGGGAGATACGCAGTATTTT.

This chain uses TRBV9 with TRBJ1-6, with D hard to call. Trimming took 0 bases from V and 9 from J, leaving 13 bases between them. From germline, CDR1 is SGDLS and CDR2 YYNGEE. This CDR3 region has 15 residues. Here the CDR3 DNA reads TGTGCCAGCAGCGTAGGACGGGCTCGGGGTTCACCCCTCCACTTT. Translation: CASSVGRARGSPLHF.

V is TRBV9 and J is TRBJ2-3; the D gene is possibly TRBD2 (6 bases). Trimming left V 3 bases short and J 5 bases short, with 19 bases between. This CDR3 has 16 amino acids. Germline CDR1 and CDR2: SGDLS and YYNGEE. This CDR3 is CASSGSRGGYGDTQYF. CDR3 DNA sequence: TGTGCCAGCAGCGGCTCGCGTGGAGGGTATGGAGATACGCAGTATTTT.